Below, 31 T cell receptor beta chains from the same sample are listed, as sequenced in a study of OX40 agonist ivuxolimab in advanced cancers. TCRdb keeps only in-frame clones here, not all; method: immunoSEQ multiplex PCR. This table holds about 12,000 clones, around 87% found once. The starting material was CD4+ or CD8+ T cells sorted from blood, obtained in a trial of the OX40 agonist ivuxolimab. Source of these receptors: an adult with an advanced solid tumor such as melanoma, head and neck, liver or kidney cancer.

The chain has TRBV6-9 and TRBJ2-2, with D unclear. The CDR3 covers 12 residues. Germline assignment: CDR1 MNHGY and CDR2 SVAAGI. Deletions cut 4 bases from V and 4 bases from J, with 4 bases between. CDR3 sequence reads: CASSLGTGELFF. CDR3 in DNA: TGTGCCAGCAGTTTAGGCACCGGGGAGCTGTTTTTT.

The rearrangement links TRBV29-1 to TRBJ1-1; D not certain. The CDR3 contains 11 residues. V was shortened by 4 bases and J by 0 bases, with 3 bases between the two germline ends. Germline V gene data show CDR1 as SQVTM and CDR2 as ANQGSEA. Written as DNA, the CDR3 is TGCAGCGTTGTTTTGAACACTGAAGCTTTCTTT. This sequence encodes CSVVLNTEAFF.

The gene calls are TRBV10-3 and TRBJ1-1, with D possibly matching TRBD1 (5 bases). Trimming shortened V by 2 bases and J by 7 bases, and 17 bases separated the two germline ends. The CDR3 totals 15 residues. Germline V gives CDR1 ENHRY, CDR2 SYGVKD. This CDR3 reads CAISEGQGVSGEAFF. The DNA for the CDR3 is TGTGCCATCAGTGAGGGTCAAGGGGTGAGCGGTGAAGCTTTCTTT.

The J gene is TRBJ2-3, the V gene TRBV27, with a tentative D call TRBD1 (6 bases). V was clipped by 5 bases and J by 6 bases, with 18 bases between them. This CDR3 spans 15 amino acids. The germline V gene encodes CDR1 MNHEY and CDR2 SMNVEV (reference sequence). CDR3 nucleotide sequence: TGTGCCAGCAGTCATTGGGGCAGGGGCGGGGATACGCAGTATTTT. It specifies CASSHWGRGGDTQYF.

The chain employs TRBV12-5 and TRBJ2-5, with 8 nucleotides matching TRBD1. V lost 1 base, J lost 6 bases, and 7 bases stayed unmatched. Per germline, CDR1 LGHNT and CDR2 FRNRAP. The CDR3 totals 15 residues. The CDR3 bases are TGTGCTAGTGGTTTGGCTGGACAGGGTAAAAAGACCCAGTACTTC. Its protein product is CASGLAGQGKKTQYF.

This clone came up once. The chain uses TRBV5-6 and TRBJ2-7, with TRBD1 identical over 9 bases. The CDR3 totals 13 residues. CDR1 and CDR2 from the germline V gene are SGHDT and YYEEEE. Trimming cost V 3 bases and J 5 bases; bases outside gene matches: 3. CDR3 DNA sequence: TGTGCCAGCAGCTCCGGGACAGGGAACGAGCAGTACTTC. Amino acid sequence: CASSSGTGNEQYF.

The sample holds a few counts of this clone. The chain has TRBV28 and TRBJ2-2, with 14 bases matching TRBD2. The CDR3 has 17 amino acids. The V and J ends lost 4 bases and 5 bases, in that order; junction bases with no gene match: 6. The germline V gene has CDR1 MDHEN and CDR2 SYDVKM. The CDR3 is CASSSGTSGSWTGELFF. CDR3 coding DNA: TGTGCCAGCAGTTCCGGGACTAGCGGGAGTTGGACCGGGGAGCTGTTTTTT.

The count of this clone is one. This rearrangement joins TRBV6-5 to TRBJ2-7, with 10 bases lining up with TRBD2. The CDR3 runs 14 residues. With V trimmed by 2 bases and J by 3 bases, 1 base remained unmatched. CDR1 is MNHEY, CDR2 SVGAGI, per germline. The CDR3 DNA reads TGTGCCAGCAGTTACGCTAGCGGGAGCTACGAGCAGTACTTC. Translating it yields CASSYASGSYEQYF.

V gene TRBV27 combines with J gene TRBJ1-1; D gene unclear. The CDR3 sequence is 13 residues long. Germline V gene data show CDR1 as MNHEY and CDR2 as SMNVEV (reference sequence). V was trimmed by 6 bases and J by 0 bases, leaving 8 bases between them. The CDR3 loop is CASSLTVNTEAFF. Written as DNA, the CDR3 is TGTGCCAGCAGCCTGACGGTGAACACTGAAGCTTTCTTT.

The V gene is TRBV15, the J gene TRBJ2-1; 9 positions agree with TRBD2. The trim removed 1 base at V and 7 bases at J, leaving 5 bases unmatched. This CDR3 region has 15 residues. Germline V gene sequence: CDR1 LNHNV, CDR2 YYDKDF (reference sequence). Here the CDR3 DNA reads TGTGCCACCAGCAGAGTTAGCGGGAGCGGTAATGAGCAGTTCTTC. Translated, it gives CATSRVSGSGNEQFF.

The rearrangement links TRBV7-8 to TRBJ2-3; D is unresolved. Trimming pared 6 bases from V and 6 bases from J, leaving 10 bases between. CDR1 and CDR2 (germline): SGHVS, FQNEAQ. The CDR3 extends over 12 amino acids. The chain's CDR3 is CASRSPEDTQYF. The CDR3 DNA reads TGTGCCAGCAGGAGCCCTGAGGATACGCAGTATTTT.

V is TRBV4-3 and J is TRBJ1-4, with 7 nucleotides matching TRBD1. V lost 2 bases to trimming and J lost 2 bases; unmatched junction nucleotides: 8. The CDR3 covers 17 residues. Looked up from germline, CDR1 is LGHNA and CDR2 is YSLEER. As DNA, the CDR3 is TGCGCCAGCAGCCAAAAGGGGGCACCGGCTACTAATGAAAAACTGTTTTTT. Protein product: CASSQKGAPATNEKLFF.

This clone rates as medium-sized (0.01 to 0.1%). CDR3 in DNA: TGCGCCAGCAGCCTTCGGACTAGCGATGAGCAGTTCTTC. It codes for CASSLRTSDEQFF. The gene calls are TRBV4-1 and TRBJ2-1, with 9 bases aligning to TRBD2. V gave up 4 bases and J gave up 8 bases; unmatched junction bases: 3. The CDR3 runs 13 residues. The germline V gene has CDR1 MGHRA and CDR2 YSYEKL.

The genes are TRBV4-3 and TRBJ2-1; TRBD2 aligns across 11 bases. Looked up from germline, CDR1 is LGHNA and CDR2 is YSLEER. Trimming took 5 bases from V and 4 from J; bases not matched to a gene: 4. The CDR3 is 15 residues long. As DNA, the CDR3 is TGCGCCAGCAGCGATCTAGCGGGAGGTTACAATGAGCAGTTCTTC. It codes for CASSDLAGGYNEQFF.

This chain connects TRBV19 to TRBJ2-5; the match to TRBD1 covers 8 bases. The better agreement between TRBJ2-7 and the DNA end casts doubt on the J call. The germline CDR1 and CDR2 sequences are LNHDA and SQIVND (reference sequence). The CDR3 runs to 14 residues. In DNA form, the CDR3 reads TGTGCCAGTAGTACGACAGGGGATGACTACGAGCAGTACTTC. It codes for CASSTTGDDYEQYF.

The rearrangement uses TRBV7-2 and TRBJ2-1; TRBD2 matches 7 bases. Losses at the gene ends were 6 bases for V and 7 bases for J; bases not matched to a gene: 12. The germline V gene has CDR1 SGHTA and CDR2 FQGNSA. The CDR3 totals 15 residues. DNA of the CDR3: TGTGCCAGCAGTTCCGTGGTGGGAGGGCTTAATGAGCAGTTCTTC. Its protein product is CASSSVVGGLNEQFF.

The chain is built from TRBV6-5 and TRBJ1-5; D possibly corresponds to TRBD1 (5 bases). This CDR3 contains 13 residues. V was trimmed by 2 bases and J by 6 bases, leaving 8 bases between them. Germline CDR1 MNHEY, CDR2 SVGAGI. CDR3 sequence (DNA): TGTGCCAGCAGTTACGGAACAGGTCAGCCCCAGCATTTT. Its protein product is CASSYGTGQPQHF.

The chain has TRBV20-1 and TRBJ2-7; D unresolved. The V gene's germline CDR1 is DFQATT and CDR2 SNEGSKA (reference sequence). V lost 4 bases, J lost 2 bases, and 6 bases lay in between. This CDR3 has 11 residues. CDR3 region: CSATGPYEQYF. Written as DNA, the CDR3 is TGCAGTGCTACCGGGCCCTACGAGCAGTACTTC.

The rearrangement uses TRBV30 and TRBJ2-5; D remains ambiguous. Germline CDR1 is GTSNPN and CDR2 is SVGIG (reference sequence). The germline V and J ends were trimmed by 6 bases and 5 bases, with 13 bases remaining between them. This CDR3 spans 12 amino acids. CDR3 sequence: CACYLGGETQYF. The CDR3 DNA sequence: TGTGCCTGCTATCTGGGTGGCGAGACCCAGTACTTC.

The chain couples TRBV10-3 to TRBJ2-5; D perhaps matches TRBD2 (5 bases). Germline CDR1 is ENHRY and CDR2 is SYGVKD. The CDR3 extends over 12 amino acids. V was trimmed by 5 bases and J by 5 bases, leaving 9 bases between them. The CDR3 coding sequence is TGTGCCATCAGTCCTAGCCGGGAGACCCAGTACTTC. Translating it yields CAISPSRETQYF.

The V gene is TRBV4-3, the J gene TRBJ2-2; no firm D call. Germline CDR1 reads LGHNA; CDR2 reads YSLEER. This CDR3 contains 13 residues. V lost 4 bases and J 5 bases, leaving 8 bases between the germline ends. The CDR3: CASSRWGTGELFF. The CDR3 DNA is TGCGCCAGCAGCCGTTGGGGTACCGGGGAGCTGTTTTTT.

This clone has more than one count but fewer than ten. The chain couples TRBV4-1 to TRBJ1-5, with D hard to call. This CDR3 comprises 15 residues. Germline V lookup: CDR1 MGHRA, CDR2 YSYEKL. Trimming shortened V by 0 bases and J by 5 bases, and 11 bases separated the two germline ends. Here the CDR3 reads CASSQEWRAHQPQHF. The CDR3 bases are TGCGCCAGCAGCCAAGAATGGAGGGCGCATCAGCCCCAGCATTTT.

The rearrangement uses TRBV5-4 and TRBJ1-2, with a weak D call TRBD1 (5 bases). V lost 3 bases and J 5 bases, leaving 11 bases between the germline ends. The CDR3 is made up of 13 amino acids. The germline CDR1 and CDR2 sequences are SGHNT and YYREEE (reference sequence). The CDR3 spells CASSSNRPYGYTF. In DNA form, the CDR3 reads TGTGCCAGCAGCTCGAACAGGCCTTATGGCTACACCTTC.

This clone was counted once. The V call is TRBV4-3, the J call TRBJ2-3; D tentatively reads TRBD1 or TRBD2 (5 bases each). From germline, CDR1 is LGHNA and CDR2 YSLEER. The CDR3 totals 18 residues. V lost 3 bases, J lost 2 bases, and 21 bases lay in between. The CDR3 region has the DNA TGCGCCAGCAGCCACAAATTTGGGGACCGGCAATTCACAGATACGCAGTATTTT. Translation: CASSHKFGDRQFTDTQYF.

The genes are TRBV4-3 and TRBJ2-7, with TRBD2 matching over 10 bases. Germline CDR1 reads LGHNA; CDR2 reads YSLEER. The CDR3 spans 16 residues. Unmatched junction bases numbered 7, after V lost 0 bases and J lost 5 bases. This CDR3 is CASSQDGSLAGDEQYF. Written as DNA, the CDR3 is TGCGCCAGCAGCCAAGATGGCAGTCTAGCGGGAGACGAGCAGTACTTC.

The chain recombines TRBV19 with TRBJ2-3; 8 positions match TRBD2. CDR3 size: 17 residues. Germline CDR1 LNHDA, CDR2 SQIVND (reference sequence). V lost 0 bases, J lost 0 bases, and 5 bases stayed unmatched. CDR3 in DNA: TGTGCCAGTAGTATAGATGGGGCTAGCGGGAGCACAGATACGCAGTATTTT. Translated, it gives CASSIDGASGSTDTQYF.

The V and J genes are TRBV6-5 and TRBJ2-3; TRBD1 agrees at 9 bases. V trimming: 4 bases; J trimming: 4 bases; junction bases outside the gene matches: 6. The CDR3 is 15 residues long. CDR1 is MNHEY, CDR2 SVGAGI, per germline. The CDR3 reads CASSLDRGGADTQYF. CDR3 in DNA: TGTGCCAGCAGTTTGGACAGGGGCGGAGCAGATACGCAGTATTTT.

The V and J genes are TRBV18 and TRBJ1-1; tentative D call: TRBD1 (6 bases). The germline CDR1 and CDR2 sequences are KGHSH and LQKENI. The CDR3 spans 14 residues. Trimming removed 6 bases from V and 0 bases from J, with 11 bases in between. This CDR3 is CASSTGPMNTEAFF. In DNA, the CDR3 is TGTGCCAGCTCTACAGGGCCCATGAACACTGAAGCTTTCTTT.

This chain connects TRBV6-6 to TRBJ2-1; D not resolved. Germline V gene data show CDR1 as MNHNY and CDR2 as SVGAGI (reference sequence). Trimming removed 6 bases from V and 0 bases from J, with 15 bases in between. The CDR3 contains 16 residues. The CDR3 here is CASSRPLPPSYNEQFF. The CDR3 bases are TGTGCCAGCAGCCGCCCCCTACCCCCCTCCTACAATGAGCAGTTCTTC.

This chain connects TRBV15 to TRBJ2-1, with TRBD2 matching over 12 bases. The CDR3 totals 15 residues. Germline values: CDR1 LNHNV, CDR2 YYDKDF (reference sequence). The trim removed 5 bases at V and 5 bases at J, leaving 4 bases unmatched. The CDR3 sequence is CATSGGLAGNNEQFF. The CDR3 nucleotides are TGTGCCACCAGCGGGGGACTAGCGGGCAACAATGAGCAGTTCTTC.

The genes are TRBV4-3 and TRBJ1-2; D is undetermined. The CDR3 covers 15 residues. From germline, CDR1 is LGHNA and CDR2 YSLEER. V was clipped by 1 base and J by 2 bases, with 11 bases between them. The CDR3 coding sequence is TGCGCCAGCAGCCAAGCCCGGACCCTGAACTATGGCTACACCTTC. Translating it yields CASSQARTLNYGYTF.